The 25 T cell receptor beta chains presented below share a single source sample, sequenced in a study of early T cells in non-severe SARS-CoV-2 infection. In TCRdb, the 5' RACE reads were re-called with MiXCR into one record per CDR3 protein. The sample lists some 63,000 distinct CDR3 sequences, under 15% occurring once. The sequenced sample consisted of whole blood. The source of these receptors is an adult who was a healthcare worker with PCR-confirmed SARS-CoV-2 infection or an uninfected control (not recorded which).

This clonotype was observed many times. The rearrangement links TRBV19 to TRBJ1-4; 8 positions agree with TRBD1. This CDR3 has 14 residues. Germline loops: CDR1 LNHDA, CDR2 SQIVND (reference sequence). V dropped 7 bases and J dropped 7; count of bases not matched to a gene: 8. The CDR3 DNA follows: TGTGCCAGTACCACGACAGGGGAGGTTGAAAAACTGTTTTTT. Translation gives CASTTTGEVEKLFF.

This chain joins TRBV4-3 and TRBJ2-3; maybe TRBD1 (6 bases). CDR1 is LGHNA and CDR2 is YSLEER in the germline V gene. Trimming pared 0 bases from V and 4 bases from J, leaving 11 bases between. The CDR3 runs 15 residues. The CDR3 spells CASSQELQGADTQYF. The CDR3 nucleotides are TGCGCCAGCAGCCAAGAGTTACAGGGCGCAGATACGCAGTATTTT.

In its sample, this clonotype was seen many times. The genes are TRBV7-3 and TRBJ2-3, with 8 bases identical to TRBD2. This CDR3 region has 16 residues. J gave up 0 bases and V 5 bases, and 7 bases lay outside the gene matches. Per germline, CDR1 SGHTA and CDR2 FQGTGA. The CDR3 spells CASSVIAGHSTDTQYF. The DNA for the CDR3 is TGTGCCAGCAGCGTTATAGCGGGGCACAGCACAGATACGCAGTATTTT.

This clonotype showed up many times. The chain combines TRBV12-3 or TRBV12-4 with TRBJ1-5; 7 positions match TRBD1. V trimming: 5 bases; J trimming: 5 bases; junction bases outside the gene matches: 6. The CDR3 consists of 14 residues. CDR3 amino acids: CASSTTGIDQPQHF. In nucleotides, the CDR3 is TGTGCCAGCAGTACGACAGGGATAGATCAGCCCCAGCATTTT.

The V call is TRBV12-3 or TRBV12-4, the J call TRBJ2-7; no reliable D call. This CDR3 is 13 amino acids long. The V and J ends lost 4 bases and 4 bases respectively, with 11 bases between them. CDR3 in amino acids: CASSSTDVYEQYF. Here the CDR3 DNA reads TGTGCCAGCAGTTCTACAGATGTATACGAGCAGTACTTC.

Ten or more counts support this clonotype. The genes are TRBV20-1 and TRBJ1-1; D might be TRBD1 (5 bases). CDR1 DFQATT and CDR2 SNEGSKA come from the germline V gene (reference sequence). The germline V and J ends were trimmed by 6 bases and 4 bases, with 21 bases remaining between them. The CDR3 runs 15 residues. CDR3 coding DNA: TGCAGTGCGGGCCCCTTCAGGGTGGAGACCACTGAAGCTTTCTTT. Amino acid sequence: CSAGPFRVETTEAFF.

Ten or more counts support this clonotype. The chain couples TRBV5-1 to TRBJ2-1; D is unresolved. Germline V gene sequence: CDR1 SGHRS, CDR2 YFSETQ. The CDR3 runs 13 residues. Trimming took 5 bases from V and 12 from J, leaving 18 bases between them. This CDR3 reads CASSRVGSRRQFF. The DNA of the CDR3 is TGCGCCAGCAGTCGAGTAGGTTCCCGGAGGCAGTTCTTC.

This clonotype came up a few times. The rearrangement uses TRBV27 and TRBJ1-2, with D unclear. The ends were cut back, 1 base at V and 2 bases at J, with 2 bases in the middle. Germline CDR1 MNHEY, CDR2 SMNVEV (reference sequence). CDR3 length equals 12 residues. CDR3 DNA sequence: TGTGCCAGCAGTTTATACAACTATGGCTACACCTTC. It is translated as CASSLYNYGYTF.

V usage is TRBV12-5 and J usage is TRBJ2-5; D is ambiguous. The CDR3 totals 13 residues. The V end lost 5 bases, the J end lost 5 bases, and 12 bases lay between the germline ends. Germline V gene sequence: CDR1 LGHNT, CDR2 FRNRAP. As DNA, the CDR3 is TGTGCTAGTGGTGCTTCCTCCGCGGAGACCCAGTACTTC. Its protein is CASGASSAETQYF.

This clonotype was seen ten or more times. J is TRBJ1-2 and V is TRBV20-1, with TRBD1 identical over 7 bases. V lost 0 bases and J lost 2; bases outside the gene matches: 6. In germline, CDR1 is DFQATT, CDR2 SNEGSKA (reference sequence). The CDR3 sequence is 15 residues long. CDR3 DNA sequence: TGCAGTGCTAGAGATCCCACAGGGGCAAACTATGGCTACACCTTC. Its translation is CSARDPTGANYGYTF.

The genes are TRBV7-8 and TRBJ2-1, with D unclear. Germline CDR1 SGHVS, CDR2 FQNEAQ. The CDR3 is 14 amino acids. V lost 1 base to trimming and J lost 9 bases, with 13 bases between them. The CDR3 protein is CASSLERGPGEQFF. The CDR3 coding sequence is TGTGCCAGCAGCTTAGAACGTGGGCCCGGTGAGCAGTTCTTC.

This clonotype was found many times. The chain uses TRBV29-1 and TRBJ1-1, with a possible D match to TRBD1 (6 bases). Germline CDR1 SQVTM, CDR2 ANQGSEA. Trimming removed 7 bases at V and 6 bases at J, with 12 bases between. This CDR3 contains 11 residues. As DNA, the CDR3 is TGCAGCGGAGCCCGACAGGCTGAAGCTTTCTTT. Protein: CSGARQAEAFF. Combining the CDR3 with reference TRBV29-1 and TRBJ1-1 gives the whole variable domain SAVISQKPSRDICQRGTSLTIQCQVDSQVTMMFWYRQQPGQSLTLIATANQGSEATYESGFVIDKFPISRPNLTFSTLTVSNMSPEDSSIYLCSGARQAEAFFGQGTRLTVV.

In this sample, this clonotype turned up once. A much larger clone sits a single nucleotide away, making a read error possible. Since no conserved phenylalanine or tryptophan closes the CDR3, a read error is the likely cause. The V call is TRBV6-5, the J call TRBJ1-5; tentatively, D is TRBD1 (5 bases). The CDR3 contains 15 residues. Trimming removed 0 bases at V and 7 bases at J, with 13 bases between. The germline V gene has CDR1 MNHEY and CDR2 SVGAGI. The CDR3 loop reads CASSYSAAGRQPQHI. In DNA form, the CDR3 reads TGTGCCAGCAGTTACTCGGCGGCAGGGAGGCAGCCCCAGCATATT.

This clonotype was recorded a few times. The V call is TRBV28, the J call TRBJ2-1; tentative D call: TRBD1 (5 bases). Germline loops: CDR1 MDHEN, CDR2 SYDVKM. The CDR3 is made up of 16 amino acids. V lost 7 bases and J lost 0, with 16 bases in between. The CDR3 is CASIKGVRLSYNEQFF. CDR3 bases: TGTGCCAGCATCAAAGGGGTCCGCCTCTCCTACAATGAGCAGTTCTTC. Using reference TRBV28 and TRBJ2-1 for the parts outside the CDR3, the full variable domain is DVKVTQSSRYLVKRTGEKVFLECVQDMDHENMFWYRQDPGLGLRLIYFSYDVKMKEKGDIPEGYSVSREKKERFSLILESASTNQTSMYLCASIKGVRLSYNEQFFGPGTRLTVL.

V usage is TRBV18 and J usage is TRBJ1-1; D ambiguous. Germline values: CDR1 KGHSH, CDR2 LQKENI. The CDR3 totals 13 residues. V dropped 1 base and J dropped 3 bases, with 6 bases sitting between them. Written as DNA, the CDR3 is TGTGCCAGCTCACCACAGAGATACACTGAAGCTTTCTTT. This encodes CASSPQRYTEAFF.

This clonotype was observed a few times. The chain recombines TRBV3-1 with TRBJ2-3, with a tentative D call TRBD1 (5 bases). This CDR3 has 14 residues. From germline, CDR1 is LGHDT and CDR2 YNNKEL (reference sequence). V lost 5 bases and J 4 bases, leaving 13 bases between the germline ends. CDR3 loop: CASSNTGGPDTQYF. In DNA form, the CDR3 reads TGTGCCAGCAGCAACACAGGCGGCCCAGATACGCAGTATTTT.

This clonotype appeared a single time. In nucleotides, the CDR3 is TGCAGTGCTAGAGATTACGTGCTTAATGAAAAACTGTTTTTT. It is translated as CSARDYVLNEKLFF. The V gene is TRBV20-1, the J gene TRBJ1-4; D gene uncertain. This CDR3 is built from 14 residues. The V end lost 0 bases, the J end lost 4 bases, and 9 bases lay between the germline ends. Germline V gives CDR1 DFQATT, CDR2 SNEGSKA (reference sequence).

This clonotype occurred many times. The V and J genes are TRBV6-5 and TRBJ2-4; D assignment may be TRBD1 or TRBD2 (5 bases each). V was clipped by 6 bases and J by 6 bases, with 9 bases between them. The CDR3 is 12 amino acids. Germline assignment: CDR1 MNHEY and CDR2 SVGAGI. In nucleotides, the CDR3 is TGTGCCAGCAGCCCAGGGAGAAACATTCAGTACTTC. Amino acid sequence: CASSPGRNIQYF.

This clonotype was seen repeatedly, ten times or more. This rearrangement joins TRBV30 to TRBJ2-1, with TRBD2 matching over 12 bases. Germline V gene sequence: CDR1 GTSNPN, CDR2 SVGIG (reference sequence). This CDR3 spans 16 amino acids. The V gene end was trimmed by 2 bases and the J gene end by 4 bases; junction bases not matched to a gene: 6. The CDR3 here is CAWSPLAGGSYNEQFF. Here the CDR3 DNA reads TGTGCCTGGAGTCCTCTAGCGGGGGGGAGTTACAATGAGCAGTTCTTC.

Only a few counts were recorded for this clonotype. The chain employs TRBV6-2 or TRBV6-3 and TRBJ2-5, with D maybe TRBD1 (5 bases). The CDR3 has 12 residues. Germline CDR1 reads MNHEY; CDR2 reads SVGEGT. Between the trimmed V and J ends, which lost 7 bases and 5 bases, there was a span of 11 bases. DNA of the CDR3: TGTGCCAGCACCGACAGTGTGGAGACCCAGTACTTC. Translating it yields CASTDSVETQYF.

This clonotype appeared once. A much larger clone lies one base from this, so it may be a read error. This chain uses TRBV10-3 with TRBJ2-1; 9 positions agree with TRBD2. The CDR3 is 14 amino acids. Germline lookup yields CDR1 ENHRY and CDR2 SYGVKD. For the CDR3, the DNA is TGTGCCATCAGTAAGTCGAAAGCGGGGGGAGAGCAGTTCTTC. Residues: CAISKSKAGGEQFF.

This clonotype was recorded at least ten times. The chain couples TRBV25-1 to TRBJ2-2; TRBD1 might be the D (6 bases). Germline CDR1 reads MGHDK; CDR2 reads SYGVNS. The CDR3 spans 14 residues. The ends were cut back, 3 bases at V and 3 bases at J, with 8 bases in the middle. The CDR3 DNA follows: TGTGCCAGCAGTGAGGGGGCCGACACCGGGGAGCTGTTTTTT. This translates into CASSEGADTGELFF.

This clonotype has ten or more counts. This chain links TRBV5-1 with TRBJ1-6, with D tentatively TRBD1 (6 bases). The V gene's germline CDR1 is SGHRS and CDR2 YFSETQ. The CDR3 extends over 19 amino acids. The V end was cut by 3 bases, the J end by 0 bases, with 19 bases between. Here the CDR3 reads CASSCDRFAHPSYNSPLHF. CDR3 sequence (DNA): TGCGCCAGCAGCTGTGACAGGTTTGCACACCCCTCCTATAATTCACCCCTCCACTTT.

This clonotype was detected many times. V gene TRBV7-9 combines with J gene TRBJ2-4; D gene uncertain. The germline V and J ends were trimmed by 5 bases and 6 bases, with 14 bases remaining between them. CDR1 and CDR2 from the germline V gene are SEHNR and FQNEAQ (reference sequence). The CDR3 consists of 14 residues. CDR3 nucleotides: TGTGCCAGCAGCCTGGAAATCTCTACAAACATTCAGTACTTC. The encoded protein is CASSLEISTNIQYF.

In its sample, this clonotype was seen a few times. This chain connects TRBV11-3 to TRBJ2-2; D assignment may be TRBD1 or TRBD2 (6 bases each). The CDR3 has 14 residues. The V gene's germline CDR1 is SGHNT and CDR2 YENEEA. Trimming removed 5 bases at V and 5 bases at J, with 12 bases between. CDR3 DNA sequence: TGTGCCAGCAGCCCGAGGGGGAGGACCGGGGAGCTGTTTTTT. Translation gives CASSPRGRTGELFF.